This is a list of T cell receptor beta chains from one sample in a study of blood T cells in healthy people across ages. TCRdb analysed the 5' RACE reads with MiXCR anew, one entry per CDR3 protein. The profile covers around 710,000 distinct CDR3 sequences, with roughly 45% appearing a single time and 20% to 25% taken by the ten largest. Sequenced material: blood. Source of these receptors: a woman aged 60-70 years in good health. CDR3s include the opening cysteine and the closing phenylalanine or tryptophan. A D gene is named only where the DNA matches it firmly. Expanded clones get a size class; other rows say once, few or many, or leave the size out.

j_gene | v_gene | abundance | d_gene | CDR3nt | CDR3aa
TRBJ2-1 | TRBV12-3/TRBV12-4 | few | TRBD2 | TGTGCCAGCAGTATATTCACTAGCGGGAGTTACCCTGAGCAGTTCTTC | CASSIFTSGSYPEQFF
TRBJ2-5 | TRBV20-1 | . | TRBD2 | TGCAGTGCTAGTCCTAGCGGGGGGGAGACCCAGTACTTC | CSASPSGGETQYF
TRBJ2-5 | TRBV10-3 | . | TRBD2 | TGTGCCATCAGTGGCGGGAGTCTCGAGACCCAGTACTTC | CAISGGSLETQYF
TRBJ1-1 | TRBV29-1 | few | . | TGCAGCGTGTCAGTTCAGAACACTGAAGCTTTCTTT | CSVSVQNTEAFF
TRBJ2-1 | TRBV14 | . | TRBD2 | TGTGCCAGCAGCCAAGTGGCGGGAGGGAATGAGCAGTTCTTC | CASSQVAGGNEQFF
TRBJ1-4 | TRBV10-3 | . | TRBD1 | TGTGCCATCAGACAGGGGGCAGGGGGCGAATCAGATGAAAAACTGTTTTTT | CAIRQGAGGESDEKLFF
TRBJ2-1 | TRBV4-2 | many | TRBD2 | TGTGCCAGCAGCCAAAGTGTGCAGCGGGAGGTTGGAAATGAGCAGTTCTTC | CASSQSVQREVGNEQFF
TRBJ2-3 | TRBV13 | once | TRBD2 | TGTGCCAGCAGCTTAGCGACTAGCGGGATGGGTTTGGGCACAGATACGCAGTATTTT | CASSLATSGMGLGTDTQYF
TRBJ2-5 | TRBV3-1 | few | . | TGTGCCAGCAGCCAAGATAATGGCGGAGAGACCCAGTACTTC | CASSQDNGGETQYF
TRBJ2-7 | TRBV7-9 | many | . | TGTGCCAGCAGCTTAGCCGTGACCTACGAGCAGTACTTC | CASSLAVTYEQYF
TRBJ2-7 | TRBV3-1 | few | . | TGTGCCAGCAGCCAAGAAGGTCCCTACGAGCAGTACTTC | CASSQEGPYEQYF
TRBJ2-6 | TRBV28 | . | TRBD1 | TGTGCCAGCAGTTCCGGGACAGGGCTTTATGGGGCCAACGTCCTGACTTTC | CASSSGTGLYGANVLTF
TRBJ1-2 | TRBV11-1 | . | TRBD1 | TGTGCCAGCAGCTTGGACAGGGGAGTTGAAGGCTACACCTTC | CASSLDRGVEGYTF
TRBJ1-1 | TRBV20-1 | . | . | TGCAGTACCTATCGACAGACATCACCGGCTGAAGCTTTCTTT | CSTYRQTSPAEAFF
TRBJ1-2 | TRBV29-1 | few | TRBD1 | TGCAGCCTTGGGGACAGAAGTGGCTACACCTTC | CSLGDRSGYTF
TRBJ2-1 | TRBV10-3 | few | TRBD2 | TGTGCCATCAGCCGGACTAGCGGGTATAGTGACAATGAGCAGTTCTTC | CAISRTSGYSDNEQFF
TRBJ1-1 | TRBV5-6 | . | TRBD1 | TGTGCCAGCAGCCACCGACAGGGTTCGGGCACTGAAGCTTTCTTT | CASSHRQGSGTEAFF
TRBJ2-1 | TRBV6-1 | few | . | TGTGCCAGCAGTGAAAGGGTGGGGACCCTCAATGAGCAGTTCTTC | CASSERVGTLNEQFF
TRBJ2-7 | TRBV6-2/TRBV6-3 | . | TRBD1 | TGTGCCAGCAGTTACTCGCCTTCGACAGGGGGCCACTACGAGCAGTACTTC | CASSYSPSTGGHYEQYF
TRBJ2-6 | TRBV7-9 | many | . | TGTGCCAGCAGCTTAGCAGGGCTTGGGGCCAACGTCCTGACTTTC | CASSLAGLGANVLTF
TRBJ2-5 | TRBV6-2/TRBV6-3 | . | . | TGTGCCAGCAGTCCGGGGGCCTGGGGTGGAGAGACCCAGTACTTC | CASSPGAWGGETQYF
TRBJ2-3 | TRBV20-1 | . | . | TGCAGTGCTAGTTTAGGGCAGGTTACAGATACGCAGTATTTT | CSASLGQVTDTQYF
TRBJ2-7 | TRBV10-3 | few | TRBD2 | TGTGCCATCAGTGGACTAGCGGAACACGAGCAGTACTTC | CAISGLAEHEQYF
TRBJ2-7 | TRBV7-9 | few | . | TGTGCCAGCAGCCCTGACGGAGTTTCCTACGAGCAGTACTTC | CASSPDGVSYEQYF
TRBJ2-7 | TRBV21-1 | . | . | TGTGCCAGCAGCAAAGGATCCGTGGTCGACGAGCAGTACTTC | CASSKGSVVDEQYF
TRBJ2-5 | TRBV10-3 | . | TRBD2 | TGTGCCATCAGTGACCTCGTGGCTAGCGGGGGGGAAGAGACCCAGTACTTC | CAISDLVASGGEETQYF
TRBJ2-3 | TRBV19 | . | TRBD2 | TGTGCCAGTACGGGACTAGGGGTTCCCACAGATACGCAGTATTTT | CASTGLGVPTDTQYF
TRBJ2-6 | TRBV2 | few | . | TGTGCCGCGTCCGGGACGGATACCTCTGGGGCCAACGTCCTGACTTTC | CAASGTDTSGANVLTF
TRBJ2-7 | TRBV29-1 | . | . | TGCAGCTACTTTGGGGGATCCTACGAGCAGTACTTC | CSYFGGSYEQYF
TRBJ2-1 | TRBV13 | few | . | TGTGCCAGCAGCTTAGGGCCTGACAATGAGCAGTTCTTC | CASSLGPDNEQFF
TRBJ2-7 | TRBV5-1 | . | TRBD2 | TGCGCCAGCAGCTTGGCCGGGGGGGACGGGCTGGCCTACGAGCAGTACTTC | CASSLAGGDGLAYEQYF
TRBJ2-4 | TRBV10-3 | . | . | TGTGCCATCAGAGCGGGAGACAGGGGGGCCAAAAACATTCAGTACTTC | CAIRAGDRGAKNIQYF
TRBJ2-4 | TRBV6-6 | . | TRBD2 | TGTGCCAGCAGTTCTAGCGGGGGGGCCAACATTCAGTACTTC | CASSSSGGANIQYF
TRBJ2-6 | TRBV12-3/TRBV12-4 | many | . | TGTGCCAGCGAACGTCGCGGGGCCAACGTCCTGACTTTC | CASERRGANVLTF
TRBJ1-5 | TRBV7-8 | . | TRBD1 | TGTGCCAGCAGCCCGGGGACAGCCTCTCTGGCCCAGCATTTT | CASSPGTASLAQHF
TRBJ1-2 | TRBV20-1 | few | TRBD1 | TGCAGTGCCAGCCAAGGACAGGGTGGCTACACCTTC | CSASQGQGGYTF
TRBJ2-5 | TRBV9 | . | . | TGTGACAGCAGCGTAGGGGTATCCACGGGGGAGCAGTACTTC | CDSSVGVSTGEQYF
TRBJ1-6 | TRBV4-2 | . | . | TGTGCCAGCAGCCAAGGGCCAGGAAATCCACCCCTCCACTTT | CASSQGPGNPPLHF
TRBJ2-5 | TRBV20-1 | . | TRBD2 | TGCAGTGCTTCTCTCGGTAGCGGGGGAAAAGAGACCCAGTACTTC | CSASLGSGGKETQYF
TRBJ1-2 | TRBV24-1 | few | TRBD1 | TGTGCCACCAGTGAAACAAGACAGGGCTATGGCTACACCTTC | CATSETRQGYGYTF
TRBJ2-5 | TRBV20-1 | . | TRBD2 | TGCAGTGCTCCGTTCGCGGGGCGGGGGGAGACCCAGTACTTC | CSAPFAGRGETQYF
TRBJ2-5 | TRBV9 | few | . | TGTGCCAGCAGCCCTTCGACAGGTCCTGGGGAGACCCAGTACTTC | CASSPSTGPGETQYF